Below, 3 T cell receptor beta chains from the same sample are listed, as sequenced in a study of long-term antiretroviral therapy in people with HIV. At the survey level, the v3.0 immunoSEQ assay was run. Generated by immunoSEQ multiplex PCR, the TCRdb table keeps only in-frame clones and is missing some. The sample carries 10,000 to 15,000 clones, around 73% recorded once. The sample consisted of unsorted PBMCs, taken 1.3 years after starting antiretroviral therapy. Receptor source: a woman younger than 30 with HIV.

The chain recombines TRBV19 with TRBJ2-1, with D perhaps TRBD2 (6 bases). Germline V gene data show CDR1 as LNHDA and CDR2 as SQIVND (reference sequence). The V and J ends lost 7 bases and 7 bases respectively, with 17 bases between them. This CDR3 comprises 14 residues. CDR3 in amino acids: CASNGGMYGNEQFF. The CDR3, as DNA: TGTGCCAGTAACGGGGGTATGTATGGGAATGAGCAGTTCTTC. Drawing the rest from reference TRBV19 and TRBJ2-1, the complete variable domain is DGGITQSPKYLFRKEGQNVTLSCEQNLNHDAMYWYRQDPGQGLRLIYYSQIVNDFQKGDIAEGYSVSREKKESFPLTVTSAQKNPTAFYLCASNGGMYGNEQFFGPGTRLTVL.

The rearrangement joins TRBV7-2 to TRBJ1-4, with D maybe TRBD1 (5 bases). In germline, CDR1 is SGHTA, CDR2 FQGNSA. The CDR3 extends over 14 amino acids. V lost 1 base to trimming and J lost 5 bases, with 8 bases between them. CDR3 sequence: CASSLVPGNEKLFF. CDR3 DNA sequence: TGTGCCAGCAGCTTAGTTCCAGGGAATGAAAAACTGTTTTTT.

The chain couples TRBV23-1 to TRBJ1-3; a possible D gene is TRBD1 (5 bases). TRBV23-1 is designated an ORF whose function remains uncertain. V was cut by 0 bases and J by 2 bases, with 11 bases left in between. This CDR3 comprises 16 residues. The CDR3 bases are TGCGCCAGCAGTCAATCGCGGGGACTCGCTGGAAACACCATATATTTT. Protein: CASSQSRGLAGNTIYF.